Each of the 19 T cell receptor beta chains below was sequenced from the same sample in a study of T cells after yellow fever vaccination. TCRdb called the 5' RACE reads again in MiXCR, with one record for every CDR3 protein. The table lists roughly 170,000 distinct CDR3 sequences, 9.3% of them singletons, with roughly 36% in the top ten. This material consisted of CD8+ T cells sorted from PBMCs, taken 45 days after the yellow fever booster vaccination. These TCRs come from a man aged 18 to 35 who received the YFV17D yellow fever vaccine.

This clonotype has a count of ten or more. The chain is built from TRBV25-1 and TRBJ2-1; D is perhaps TRBD1 (5 bases). The CDR3 sequence is 14 residues long. V was cut by 0 bases and J by 8 bases, with 11 bases left in between. Germline CDR1 and CDR2: MGHDK and SYGVNS. This CDR3 reads CASSEYIGVDEQFF. The CDR3 nucleotides read TGTGCCAGCAGTGAATATATAGGGGTAGATGAGCAGTTCTTC.

This clonotype has only a few counts. This chain joins TRBV6-2 or TRBV6-3 and TRBJ2-7; 12 nucleotides match TRBD2. CDR1 and CDR2 from the germline V gene are MNHEY and SVGEGT. The CDR3 covers 14 residues. V lost 8 bases and J lost 2; bases outside the gene matches: 4. The CDR3 spells CASHGLAGPYEQYF. The CDR3 bases are TGTGCCAGCCACGGACTAGCGGGACCCTACGAGCAGTACTTC.

The chain joins TRBV27 to TRBJ2-7; 9 nucleotides agree with TRBD1. This CDR3 contains 13 residues. Germline V CDR1 and CDR2: MNHEY, SMNVEV (reference sequence). The V gene end was trimmed by 4 bases and the J gene end by 7 bases; junction bases not matched to a gene: 5. The DNA of the CDR3 is TGTGCCAGCAGTTGGACAGGGGCAGGTGAGCAGTACTTC. Amino acids: CASSWTGAGEQYF.

This chain connects TRBV6-6 to TRBJ2-7; weak D call: TRBD1 (5 bases). Germline V CDR1 and CDR2: MNHNY, SVGAGI (reference sequence). Trimming left V 6 bases short and J 2 bases short, with 8 bases between. CDR3 size: 12 residues. DNA for the CDR3: TGTGCCAGCAGCAGGGCCGCCTACGAGCAGTACTTC. It encodes CASSRAAYEQYF.

This clonotype was observed a handful of times. V and J are TRBV6-5 and TRBJ2-7; D perhaps matches TRBD1 (5 bases). The germline V and J ends were trimmed by 3 bases and 7 bases, with 13 bases remaining between them. The CDR3 extends over 13 amino acids. Germline assignment: CDR1 MNHEY and CDR2 SVGAGI. The CDR3 nucleotides are TGTGCCAGCAGTTATGGGGCCACCTGGGAGCAGTACGTC. Translation gives CASSYGATWEQYV.

This clonotype was seen only a few times. The chain couples TRBV20-1 to TRBJ2-7; no definite D call. Germline assignment: CDR1 DFQATT and CDR2 SNEGSKA (reference sequence). The V gene lost 1 base and the J gene lost 3 bases, with 10 bases spanning the gap. The CDR3 runs to 13 residues. The CDR3 DNA is TGCAGTGCTAGAGGTTTAGGGTACTACGAGCAGTACTTC. As protein: CSARGLGYYEQYF.

This clonotype was counted only a few times. The CDR3: CASSFGATGINEQFF. CDR3 bases: TGTGCCAGCAGTTTCGGGGCTACAGGGATCAATGAGCAGTTCTTC. This sequence joins TRBV27 and TRBJ2-1, with D possibly TRBD1 on 6 matching bases. Germline V gene data show CDR1 as MNHEY and CDR2 as SMNVEV (reference sequence). The CDR3 contains 15 residues. V lost 3 bases, J lost 6 bases, and 15 bases lay in between.

This clonotype was detected only a few times. This chain connects TRBV28 to TRBJ2-7, with D possibly being TRBD2 (6 bases). The V gene lost 5 bases and the J gene lost 3 bases, with 14 bases spanning the gap. The germline CDR1 and CDR2 sequences are MDHEN and SYDVKM. This CDR3 is built from 14 residues. CDR3 in amino acids: CASSISGDYYEQYF. CDR3 bases: TGTGCCAGCAGTATTAGCGGAGATTACTACGAGCAGTACTTC.

This clonotype appeared a few times. The rearrangement links TRBV7-6 to TRBJ2-1, with a weak D call TRBD2 (5 bases). This CDR3 is built from 16 residues. Germline V gene lookup returns CDR1 SGHVS and CDR2 FNYEAQ. Deletions cut 1 base from V and 4 bases from J, with 14 bases between. CDR3 in amino acids: CASSLDHAGRYNEQFF. The CDR3 coding sequence is TGTGCCAGCAGCTTAGATCACGCGGGTCGGTACAATGAGCAGTTCTTC.

This clonotype showed up just a few times. This chain uses TRBV7-8 with TRBJ2-5; a possible D gene is TRBD2 (6 bases). The V gene lost 4 bases and the J gene lost 5 bases, with 14 bases spanning the gap. Germline CDR1 reads SGHVS; CDR2 reads FQNEAQ. CDR3 size: 14 residues. CDR3: CASSSRLDGETQYF. The CDR3 coding sequence is TGTGCCAGCAGCTCCAGACTAGACGGTGAGACCCAGTACTTC.

The CDR3 coding sequence is TGCGCCAGCAGCCAAGACCCGGGACTAGCCGGGGAGCTGTTTTTT. As protein: CASSQDPGLAGELFF. V and J are TRBV4-1 and TRBJ2-2, with 8 positions matching TRBD2. In germline, CDR1 is MGHRA, CDR2 YSYEKL. The V gene end was trimmed by 0 bases and the J gene end by 6 bases; junction bases not matched to a gene: 3. This CDR3 spans 15 amino acids.

This clonotype was observed a handful of times. The rearrangement joins TRBV4-1 to TRBJ2-7; D ambiguous. In germline, CDR1 is MGHRA, CDR2 YSYEKL. The germline V and J ends were trimmed by 0 bases and 3 bases, with 12 bases remaining between them. The CDR3 totals 15 residues. The CDR3 spells CASSQEWTTIYEQYV. Written as DNA, the CDR3 is TGCGCCAGCAGCCAAGAATGGACGACAATCTACGAGCAGTACGTC.

This chain connects TRBV11-2 to TRBJ2-3; 9 positions agree with TRBD2. Germline values: CDR1 SGHAT, CDR2 FQNNGV. Unmatched junction bases numbered 11, after V lost 4 bases and J lost 6 bases. CDR3 length: 16 amino acids. CDR3 amino acids: CASSSAAGGARDTQYF. CDR3 DNA sequence: TGTGCCAGCAGCTCCGCGGCGGGGGGGGCCCGGGATACGCAGTATTTT.

The chain is built from TRBV7-6 and TRBJ2-1; D is possibly TRBD2 (5 bases). Trimming removed 5 bases at V and 9 bases at J, with 11 bases between. CDR3 length: 12 amino acids. Germline-derived CDR1 and CDR2 are SGHVS and FNYEAQ. The CDR3 nucleotides read TGTGCCAGCAGCCAGACCGAGGGTGAGCAGTTCTTC. This gives the protein CASSQTEGEQFF.

This clonotype has ten or more counts. The rearrangement links TRBV7-8 to TRBJ1-6; perhaps TRBD1 as D (5 bases). Trimming shortened V by 8 bases and J by 7 bases, and 15 bases separated the two germline ends. The CDR3 is 14 amino acids. In germline, CDR1 is SGHVS, CDR2 FQNEAQ. CDR3 nucleotide sequence: TGTGCCAGCGGGTCAGGGATCTGGAATTCACCCCTCCACTTT. It yields the protein CASGSGIWNSPLHF. Complete variable domain (other parts from reference TRBV7-8 and TRBJ1-6): GAGVSQSPRYKVAKRGQDVALRCDPISGHVSLFWYQQALGQGPEFLTYFQNEAQLDKSGLPSDRFFAERPEGSVSTLKIQRTQQEDSAVYLCASGSGIWNSPLHFGNGTRLTVT.

The chain couples TRBV9 to TRBJ1-1, with D possibly being TRBD1 (5 bases). Trimming stripped 3 bases from V and 4 bases from J, with 16 bases between. Germline V gene data show CDR1 as SGDLS and CDR2 as YYNGEE. The CDR3 sequence is 15 residues long. CDR3 amino acids: CASSAGSGSFTEAFF. The CDR3 coding sequence is TGTGCCAGCAGCGCAGGGTCAGGGTCTTTCACTGAAGCTTTCTTT.

This clonotype has a handful of counts. The J gene is TRBJ2-1, the V gene TRBV6-1, with 14 nucleotides matching TRBD2. This CDR3 is 13 amino acids long. In germline, CDR1 is MNHNS, CDR2 SASEGT. Trimming took 10 bases from V and 8 from J; bases not matched to a gene: 4. This CDR3 is CAIGTSGGYEQFF. DNA of the CDR3: TGTGCCATCGGGACTAGCGGGGGCTATGAGCAGTTCTTC.

This clonotype came up a few times. This chain connects TRBV10-3 to TRBJ2-2; D may be TRBD2 (7 bases). Trimming pared 10 bases from V and 3 bases from J, leaving 21 bases between. CDR1 and CDR2 from the germline V gene are ENHRY and SYGVKD. The CDR3 extends over 16 amino acids. This chain's CDR3 is CATLPRGGSDTGELFF. DNA for the CDR3: TGTGCCACGCTCCCTAGGGGGGGGTCGGACACCGGGGAGCTGTTTTTT.

The gene calls are TRBV5-6 and TRBJ1-5; D gene uncertain. From germline, CDR1 is SGHDT and CDR2 YYEEEE. The V end lost 0 bases, the J end lost 2 bases, and 15 bases lay between the germline ends. The CDR3 totals 17 residues. In nucleotides, the CDR3 is TGTGCCAGCAGCTTGGGGGCCGTCCGGACGGGCAATCAGCCCCAGCATTTT. Protein: CASSLGAVRTGNQPQHF.